These 17 T cell receptor beta chains share one sample of origin, sequenced in a study of cytomegalovirus exposure and HLA in healthy donors. The PCR contained 60 Vbeta and 13 Jbeta primers. TCRdb's copy holds only in-frame clones and misses some; the assay was immunoSEQ multiplex PCR. This sample has about 34,000 clones; about 86% occur once, and the top ten carry around 3%. The sequencing input was PBMCs. The receptors come from a boy between 5 and 17 years old in good health and CMV-seronegative.

V gene TRBV19 combines with J gene TRBJ2-2; possibly TRBD1 for D (6 bases). The CDR3 is made up of 14 amino acids. V was cut by 7 bases and J by 2 bases, with 11 bases left in between. Germline V gene sequence: CDR1 LNHDA, CDR2 SQIVND (reference sequence). The CDR3 region is CASIEGGNTGELFF. CDR3 nucleotide sequence: TGTGCCAGTATTGAAGGGGGAAACACCGGGGAGCTGTTTTTT.

J is TRBJ2-5 and V is TRBV6-5; D gene uncertain. The assigned J gene may be wrong: the sequence end matches TRBJ2-7 better. Germline V gene sequence: CDR1 MNHEY, CDR2 SVGAGI. This CDR3 region has 13 residues. CDR3 residues: CASSPPSSYEQYF. The DNA for the CDR3 is TGTGCCAGCAGTCCTCCGAGCTCCTACGAGCAGTACTTC.

This sequence joins TRBV15 and TRBJ2-1; 8 nucleotides match TRBD1. The CDR3 length is 17 residues. V trimming: 1 base; J trimming: 1 base; junction bases outside the gene matches: 6. Germline loops: CDR1 LNHNV, CDR2 YYDKDF (reference sequence). The CDR3 spells CATSRGRRQGSYNEQFF. The CDR3 bases are TGTGCCACCAGCAGAGGCCGACGACAGGGGTCCTACAATGAGCAGTTCTTC.

The chain links TRBV4-2 to TRBJ1-1, with D tentatively TRBD1 (5 bases). The CDR3 has 16 amino acids. Per the germline V gene, CDR1 is LGHNA and CDR2 is YNFKEQ. Trimming pared 0 bases from V and 3 bases from J, leaving 14 bases between. The CDR3 DNA follows: TGTGCCAGCAGCCAAGATCCCGGGACTGGGGACACTGAAGCTTTCTTT. Translation: CASSQDPGTGDTEAFF.

This clone was seen once. The V call is TRBV15, the J call TRBJ2-1, with D maybe TRBD1 (6 bases). This CDR3 contains 16 residues. The germline V and J ends were trimmed by 4 bases and 2 bases, with 15 bases remaining between them. From germline, CDR1 is LNHNV and CDR2 YYDKDF (reference sequence). CDR3 amino acids: CATSIQQGSPYNEQFF. In DNA form, the CDR3 reads TGTGCCACCAGCATACAACAGGGAAGCCCCTACAATGAGCAGTTCTTC.

The chain carries TRBV5-1 and TRBJ2-1, with D unresolved. The V gene's germline CDR1 is SGHRS and CDR2 YFSETQ. CDR3 size: 15 residues. The V gene lost 0 bases and the J gene lost 6 bases, with 13 bases spanning the gap. Written as DNA, the CDR3 is TGCGCCAGCAGCTTGGACCAACCGAGCCGCAATGAGCAGTTCTTC. Translation gives CASSLDQPSRNEQFF.

The V call is TRBV5-1, the J call TRBJ2-5; D is possibly TRBD2 (5 bases). The CDR3 loop spans 14 amino acids. Germline values: CDR1 SGHRS, CDR2 YFSETQ. Trimming took 0 bases from V and 2 from J, leaving 8 bases between them. The CDR3 reads CASSLAGEQETQYF. The DNA for the CDR3 is TGCGCCAGCAGCTTGGCCGGGGAACAAGAGACCCAGTACTTC.

V and J are TRBV5-5 and TRBJ2-3; 8 bases agree with TRBD2. V was clipped by 5 bases and J by 3 bases; unmatched bases: 2. The CDR3 contains 13 residues. The germline V gene has CDR1 SGHKS and CDR2 YYEKEE (reference sequence). The CDR3 reads CASRTGGTDTQYF. The CDR3, as DNA: TGTGCCAGCAGGACGGGAGGGACAGATACGCAGTATTTT.

The rearrangement uses TRBV5-4 and TRBJ2-1; 7 bases are shared with TRBD2. Unmatched junction bases numbered 11, after V lost 7 bases and J lost 4 bases. The CDR3 is 15 amino acids. Germline values: CDR1 SGHNT, CDR2 YYREEE (reference sequence). This CDR3 is CASHLGGGLYNEQFF. The CDR3 nucleotides read TGTGCCAGCCATCTGGGCGGGGGTCTGTACAATGAGCAGTTCTTC.

V usage is TRBV5-8 and J usage is TRBJ2-3, with D unresolved. Germline CDR1 SGHTS, CDR2 YDEGEE. CDR3 length: 16 residues. The V gene lost 0 bases and the J gene lost 3 bases, with 14 bases spanning the gap. The CDR3 bases are TGTGCCAGCAGCTTGGAGGCAGGTAGAAGGACAGATACGCAGTATTTT. This codes for CASSLEAGRRTDTQYF.

The chain joins TRBV11-2 to TRBJ1-5; D uncertain. With 5 bases removed from V and 0 bases from J, the gap between germline ends came to 11 bases. CDR1 is SGHAT, CDR2 FQNNGV, per germline. The CDR3 consists of 15 residues. Here the CDR3 DNA reads TGTGCCAGCAGCGAGGACTCCTATAGCAATCAGCCCCAGCATTTT. This encodes CASSEDSYSNQPQHF.

The chain recombines TRBV6-6 with TRBJ1-2, with D hard to call. V gave up 0 bases and J gave up 7 bases, with 9 bases separating them. Germline values: CDR1 MNHNY, CDR2 SVGAGI (reference sequence). This CDR3 is 13 amino acids long. The DNA of the CDR3 is TGTGCCAGCAGTTACTCATCAGAGGGTGGCTACACCTTC. It is translated as CASSYSSEGGYTF.

The gene calls are TRBV7-9 and TRBJ2-7; maybe TRBD1 (6 bases). Trimming removed 4 bases at V and 4 bases at J, with 14 bases between. This CDR3 is built from 14 residues. Germline-derived CDR1 and CDR2 are SEHNR and FQNEAQ (reference sequence). The CDR3 protein is CASSSGTFLYEQYF. The CDR3 bases are TGTGCCAGCAGCTCCGGGACATTTTTATACGAGCAGTACTTC.

The chain uses TRBV28 and TRBJ2-2; 7 bases match TRBD1. Germline trimming cut 5 bases from V and 6 bases from J; bases unmatched to any gene: 9. CDR3 size: 15 residues. Germline V gene data show CDR1 as MDHEN and CDR2 as SYDVKM. The CDR3 loop is CASSLLNDRAGELFF. DNA of the CDR3: TGTGCCAGCAGTCTATTAAACGACAGGGCCGGGGAGCTGTTTTTT. Filled out from reference TRBV28 and TRBJ2-2, the complete variable domain reads DVKVTQSSRYLVKRTGEKVFLECVQDMDHENMFWYRQDPGLGLRLIYFSYDVKMKEKGDIPEGYSVSREKKERFSLILESASTNQTSMYLCASSLLNDRAGELFFGEGSRLTVL.

This rearrangement joins TRBV5-4 to TRBJ2-3; 9 bases agree with TRBD2. With V trimmed by 3 bases and J by 5 bases, 16 bases remained unmatched. CDR1 and CDR2 (germline): SGHNT, YYREEE (reference sequence). The CDR3 has 18 amino acids. CDR3 DNA: TGTGCCAGCAGCTGGGGTGGGGGCGGGGGGGGTTTCGGAGATACGCAGTATTTT. Residues: CASSWGGGGGGFGDTQYF.

J is TRBJ1-4 and V is TRBV2, with D possibly being TRBD1 (6 bases). CDR1 is SNHLY, CDR2 FYNNEI, per germline. This CDR3 is 14 amino acids long. Trimming cost V 6 bases and J 5 bases, with 13 bases left between them. The CDR3 DNA sequence: TGTGCCAGCAGACTAGGGGGGGGGAATGAAAAACTGTTTTTT. Translation gives CASRLGGGNEKLFF.

The chain couples TRBV27 to TRBJ1-1, with a possible D match to TRBD1 (5 bases). The V and J ends lost 2 bases and 0 bases respectively, with 10 bases between them. Germline assignment: CDR1 MNHEY and CDR2 SMNVEV (reference sequence). This CDR3 is 15 amino acids long. As DNA, the CDR3 is TGTGCCAGCAGTTTAGCCAGGGTCATGAACACTGAAGCTTTCTTT. Protein: CASSLARVMNTEAFF.